The source of this T cell receptor beta chain is a study of cytomegalovirus exposure and HLA in healthy donors. Background on the study: Around 86 million unique TCRs, all from HLA-typed donors, were included in an early release of the data. Regarding the study as a whole: In a later analysis, TCR beta V- and J-gene trimming was associated with a missense DCLRE1C variant. Several top significant clusters appeared, in a later analysis, to be linked to common viral pathogens.

Regarding this clone: Its antigen is as yet unknown.

Between the trimmed V and J ends, which lost 3 bases and 8 bases, there was a span of 10 bases. CDR3 length equals 12 residues. Germline V gene sequence: CDR1 LNHDA, CDR2 SQIVND (reference sequence). The PCR ran on 60 Vbeta and 13 Jbeta primers. The method was immunoSEQ multiplex PCR; TCRdb's version includes in-frame clones alone and lacks a portion of them. The repertoire holds 100,000 to 150,000 clones, with 74% as singletons. The chain recombines TRBV19 with TRBJ1-2; D is uncertain. This sequence originates from a man aged 40-55 years in good health and CMV-seropositive. The sequenced material came from PBMCs. The CDR3, as DNA: TGTGCCAGTAGTATCTCAGGTGGAGGCTACACCTTC. This gives the protein CASSISGGGYTF.